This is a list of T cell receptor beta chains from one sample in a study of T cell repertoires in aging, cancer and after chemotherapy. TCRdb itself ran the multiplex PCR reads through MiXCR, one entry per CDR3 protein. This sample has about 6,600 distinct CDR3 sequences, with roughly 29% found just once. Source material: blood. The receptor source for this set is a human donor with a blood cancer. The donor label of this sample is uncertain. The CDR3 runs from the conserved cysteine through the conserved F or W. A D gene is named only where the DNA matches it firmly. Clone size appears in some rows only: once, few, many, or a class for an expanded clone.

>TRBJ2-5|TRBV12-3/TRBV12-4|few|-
CASSLGGARLETQYF
TGTGCCAGCAGTCTAGGCGGGGCACGCCTAGAGACCCAGTACTTC
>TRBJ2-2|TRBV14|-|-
CASSQVPGAGELFF
TGTGCCAGCAGCCAAGTGCCCGGGGCCGGGGAGCTGTTTTTT
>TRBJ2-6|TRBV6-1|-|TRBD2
CGSSESPPGLGSGANVLTF
TGTGGCAGCAGTGAAAGTCCTCCGGGACTAGGCTCTGGGGCCAACGTCCTGACTTTC
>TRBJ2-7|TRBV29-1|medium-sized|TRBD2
CSVAGIAGGLTYEQYF
TGCAGCGTTGCCGGTATAGCGGGGGGCCTAACCTACGAGCAGTACTTC
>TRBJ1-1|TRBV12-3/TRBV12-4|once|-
CASSLGALNTEAFF
TGTGCCAGCAGTTTAGGGGCCCTGAACACTGAAGCTTTCTTT
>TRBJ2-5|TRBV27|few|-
CASSPWRGQTQYF
TGTGCCAGCAGTCCATGGAGGGGCCAGACCCAGTACTTC
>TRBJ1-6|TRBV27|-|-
CASSFLFGDQYNSPLHF
TGTGCCAGCAGTTTTCTTTTCGGGGATCAATATAATTCACCCCTCCACTTT
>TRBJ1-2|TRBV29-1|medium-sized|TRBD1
CSVEGGQDVWSGYTF
TGCAGCGTTGAAGGTGGACAGGACGTATGGAGTGGCTACACCTTC
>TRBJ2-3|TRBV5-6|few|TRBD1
CASSSGTGGSTDTQYF
TGTGCCAGCAGCTCGGGGACAGGGGGGAGCACAGATACGCAGTATTTT
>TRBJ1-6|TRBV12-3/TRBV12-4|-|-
CASSLDRSYNSPLHF
TGTGCCAGCAGTTTAGATCGGTCCTATAATTCACCCCTCCACTTT
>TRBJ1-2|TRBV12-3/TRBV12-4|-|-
CASRSAGDYGYTF
TGTGCCAGCAGGAGCGCAGGTGACTATGGCTACACCTTC
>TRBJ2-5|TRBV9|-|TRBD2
CASSTSSGVETQYF
TGTGCCAGCAGCACCAGTAGCGGGGTGGAGACCCAGTACTTC
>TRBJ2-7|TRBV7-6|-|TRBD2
CASSKATPGGARSREQYF
TGTGCCAGCAGCAAAGCGACCCCGGGGGGGGCGCGAAGCCGCGAGCAGTACTTC
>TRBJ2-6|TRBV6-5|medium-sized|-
CASRGLGDGANVLTF
TGTGCCAGTCGCGGTTTGGGGGACGGGGCCAACGTCCTGACTTTC